The rows below give T cell receptor beta chains drawn from one sample of a study of blood T cell repertoires in COVID-19. The table came from immunoSEQ multiplex PCR; TCRdb's copy has only in-frame clones and leaves some out. Of 200,000 or so clones listed, more than 65% are singletons. The material sequenced was peripheral blood. These receptors came from a human donor in a cohort sampled during active COVID-19. Each CDR3 is given with its conserved first and last residue. Rows may omit the clone size; those that give it use once, few, many or a size class.

V gene: TRBV5-1
clone size: once
J gene: TRBJ2-7
CDR3 protein: CASSLYTGQGNEQYF

V gene: TRBV7-9
clone size: -
J gene: TRBJ2-1
CDR3 protein: CASSAIAGSSYNEQFF

V gene: TRBV24-1
clone size: -
J gene: TRBJ2-1
CDR3 protein: CATSDSPGQPRDEQFF

V gene: TRBV5-8
clone size: -
J gene: TRBJ1-5
CDR3 protein: CASSSGRAAQPQHF

V gene: TRBV27
clone size: once
J gene: TRBJ1-3
CDR3 protein: CASSLTFGNTIYF

V gene: TRBV24-1
clone size: -
J gene: TRBJ2-1
CDR3 protein: CATSGGGLTYNEQFF

V gene: TRBV27
clone size: -
J gene: TRBJ1-3
CDR3 protein: CASSFRQNSGNTIYF

V gene: TRBV18
clone size: once
J gene: TRBJ2-3
CDR3 protein: CASSQHRGSSTDTQYF

V gene: TRBV11-3
clone size: -
J gene: TRBJ2-1
CDR3 protein: CASSFSGLTYNEQFF

V gene: TRBV5-1
clone size: -
J gene: TRBJ2-5
CDR3 protein: CASSFRPRTVETQYF

V gene: TRBV4-1
clone size: -
J gene: TRBJ2-2
CDR3 protein: CASSQERTSGPTGELFF

V gene: TRBV6-2/TRBV6-3
clone size: -
J gene: TRBJ2-3
CDR3 protein: CASSSPTASTDTQYF

V gene: TRBV6-5
clone size: -
J gene: TRBJ2-1
CDR3 protein: CASSKTSGRLDEQFF

V gene: TRBV7-9
clone size: few
J gene: TRBJ1-4
CDR3 protein: CASSSGQGNEKLFF